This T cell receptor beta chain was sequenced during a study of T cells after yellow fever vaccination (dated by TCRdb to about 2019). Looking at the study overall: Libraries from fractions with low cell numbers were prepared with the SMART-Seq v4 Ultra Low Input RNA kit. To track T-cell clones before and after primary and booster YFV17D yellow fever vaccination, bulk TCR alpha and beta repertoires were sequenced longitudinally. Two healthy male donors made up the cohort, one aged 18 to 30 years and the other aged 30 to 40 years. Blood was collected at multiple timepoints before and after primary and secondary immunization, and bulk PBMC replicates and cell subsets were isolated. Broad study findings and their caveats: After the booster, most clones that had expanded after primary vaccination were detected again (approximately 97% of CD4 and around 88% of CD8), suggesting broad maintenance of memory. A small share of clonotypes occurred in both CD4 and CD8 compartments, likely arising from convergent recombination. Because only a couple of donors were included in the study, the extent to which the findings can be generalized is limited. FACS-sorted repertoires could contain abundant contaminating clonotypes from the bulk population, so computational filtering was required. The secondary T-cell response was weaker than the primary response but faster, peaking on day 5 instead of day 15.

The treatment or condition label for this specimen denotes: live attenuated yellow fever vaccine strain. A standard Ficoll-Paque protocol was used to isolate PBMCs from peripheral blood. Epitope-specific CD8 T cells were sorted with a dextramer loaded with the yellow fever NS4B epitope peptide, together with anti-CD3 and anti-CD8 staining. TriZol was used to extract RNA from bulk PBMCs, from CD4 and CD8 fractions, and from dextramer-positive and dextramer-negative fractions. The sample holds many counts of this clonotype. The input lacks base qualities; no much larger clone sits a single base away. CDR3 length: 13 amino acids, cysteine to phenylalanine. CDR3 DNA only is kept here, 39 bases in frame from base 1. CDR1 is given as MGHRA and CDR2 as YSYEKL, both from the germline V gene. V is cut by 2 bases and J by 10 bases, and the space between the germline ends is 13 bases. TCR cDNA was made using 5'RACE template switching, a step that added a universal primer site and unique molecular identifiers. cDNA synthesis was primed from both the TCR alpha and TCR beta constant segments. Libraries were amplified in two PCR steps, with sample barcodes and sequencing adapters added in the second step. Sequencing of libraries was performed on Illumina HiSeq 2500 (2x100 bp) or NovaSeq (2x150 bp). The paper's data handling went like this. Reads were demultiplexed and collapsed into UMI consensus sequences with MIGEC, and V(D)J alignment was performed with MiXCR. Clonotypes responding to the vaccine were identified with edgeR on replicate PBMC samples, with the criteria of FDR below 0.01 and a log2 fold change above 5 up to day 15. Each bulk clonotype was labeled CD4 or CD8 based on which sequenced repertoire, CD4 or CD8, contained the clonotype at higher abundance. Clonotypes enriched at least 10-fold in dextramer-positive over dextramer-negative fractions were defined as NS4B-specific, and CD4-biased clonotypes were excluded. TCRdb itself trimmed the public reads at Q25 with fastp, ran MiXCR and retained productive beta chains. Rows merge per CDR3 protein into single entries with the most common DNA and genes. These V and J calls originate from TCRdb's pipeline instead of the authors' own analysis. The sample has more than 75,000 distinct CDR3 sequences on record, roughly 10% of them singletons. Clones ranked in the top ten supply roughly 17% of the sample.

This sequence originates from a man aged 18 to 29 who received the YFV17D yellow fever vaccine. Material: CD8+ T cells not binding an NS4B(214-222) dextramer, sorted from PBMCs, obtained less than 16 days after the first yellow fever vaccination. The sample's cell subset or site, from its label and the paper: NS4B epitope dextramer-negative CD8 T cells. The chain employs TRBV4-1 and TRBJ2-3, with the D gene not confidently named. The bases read TGCGCCAGCAGCCAACGGAGTGGGGATGCGCAGTATTTT. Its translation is CASSQRSGDAQYF.